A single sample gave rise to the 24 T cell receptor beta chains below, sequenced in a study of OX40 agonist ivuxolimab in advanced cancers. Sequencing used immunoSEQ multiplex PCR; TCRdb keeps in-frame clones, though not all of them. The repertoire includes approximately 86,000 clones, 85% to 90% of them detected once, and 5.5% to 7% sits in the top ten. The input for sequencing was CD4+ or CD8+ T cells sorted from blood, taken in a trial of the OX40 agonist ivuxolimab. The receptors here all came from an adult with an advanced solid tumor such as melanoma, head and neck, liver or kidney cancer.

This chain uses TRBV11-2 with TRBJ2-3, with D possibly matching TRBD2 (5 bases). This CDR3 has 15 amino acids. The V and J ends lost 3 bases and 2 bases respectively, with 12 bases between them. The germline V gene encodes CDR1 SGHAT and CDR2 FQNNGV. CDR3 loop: CASSFGVSYTDTQYF. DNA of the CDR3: TGTGCCAGCAGCTTCGGGGTTTCCTACACAGATACGCAGTATTTT. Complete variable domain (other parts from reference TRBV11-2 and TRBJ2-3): EAGVAQSPRYKIIEKRQSVAFWCNPISGHATLYWYQQILGQGPKLLIQFQNNGVVDDSQLPKDRFSAERLKGVDSTLKIQPAKLEDSAVYLCASSFGVSYTDTQYFGPGTRLTVL.

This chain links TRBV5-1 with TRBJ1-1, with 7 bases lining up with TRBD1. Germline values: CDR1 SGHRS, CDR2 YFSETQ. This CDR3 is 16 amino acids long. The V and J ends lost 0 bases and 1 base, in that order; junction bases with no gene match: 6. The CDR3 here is CASSLEKAGGNTEAFF. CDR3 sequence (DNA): TGCGCCAGCAGCTTGGAAAAGGCAGGGGGGAACACTGAAGCTTTCTTT.

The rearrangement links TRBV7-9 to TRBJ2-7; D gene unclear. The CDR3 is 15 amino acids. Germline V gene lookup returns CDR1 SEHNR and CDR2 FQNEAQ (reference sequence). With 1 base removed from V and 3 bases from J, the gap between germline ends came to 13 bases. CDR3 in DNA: TGTGCCAGCAGCTTAGGACCAGCCTCGGACTACGAGCAGTACTTC. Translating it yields CASSLGPASDYEQYF.

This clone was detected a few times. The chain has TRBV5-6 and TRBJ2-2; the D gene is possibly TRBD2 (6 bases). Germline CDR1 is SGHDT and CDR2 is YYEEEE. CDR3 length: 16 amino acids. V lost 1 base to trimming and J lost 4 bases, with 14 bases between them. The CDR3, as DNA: TGTGCCAGCAGCTTGAGTCGACGGGACTTCACCGGGGAGCTGTTTTTT. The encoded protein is CASSLSRRDFTGELFF.

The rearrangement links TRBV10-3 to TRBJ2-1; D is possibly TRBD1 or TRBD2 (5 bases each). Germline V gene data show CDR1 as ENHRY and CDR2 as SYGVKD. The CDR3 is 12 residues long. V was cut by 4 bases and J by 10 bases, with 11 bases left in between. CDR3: CAISGGTQEQFF. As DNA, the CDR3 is TGTGCCATCAGTGGGGGGACCCAGGAGCAGTTCTTC.

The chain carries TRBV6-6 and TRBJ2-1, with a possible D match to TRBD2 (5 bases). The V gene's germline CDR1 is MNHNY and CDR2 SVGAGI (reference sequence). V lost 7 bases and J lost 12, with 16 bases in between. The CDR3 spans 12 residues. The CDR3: CASMGGLLRQFF. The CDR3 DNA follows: TGTGCCAGCATGGGCGGGTTGCTAAGGCAGTTCTTC.

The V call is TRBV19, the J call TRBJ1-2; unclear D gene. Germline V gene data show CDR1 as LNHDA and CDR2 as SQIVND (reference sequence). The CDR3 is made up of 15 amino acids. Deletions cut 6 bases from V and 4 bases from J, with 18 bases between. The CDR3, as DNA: TGTGCCAGTAGCATTCAGTCAGATCGTCCCTATGGCTACACCTTC. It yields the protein CASSIQSDRPYGYTF.

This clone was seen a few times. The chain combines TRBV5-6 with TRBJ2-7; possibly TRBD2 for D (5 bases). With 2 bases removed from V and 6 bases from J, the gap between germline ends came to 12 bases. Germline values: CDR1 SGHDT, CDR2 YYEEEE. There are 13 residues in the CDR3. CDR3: CASSFGGLGEQYF. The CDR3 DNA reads TGTGCCAGCAGCTTCGGAGGCTTAGGCGAGCAGTACTTC.

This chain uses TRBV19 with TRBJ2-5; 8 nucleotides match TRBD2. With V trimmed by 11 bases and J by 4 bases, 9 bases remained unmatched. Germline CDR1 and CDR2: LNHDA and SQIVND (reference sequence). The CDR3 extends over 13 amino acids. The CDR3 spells CAAGGLAGETQYF. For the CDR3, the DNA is TGTGCCGCCGGGGGGCTAGCGGGAGAGACCCAGTACTTC. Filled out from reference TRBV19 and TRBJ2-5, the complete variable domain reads DGGITQSPKYLFRKEGQNVTLSCEQNLNHDAMYWYRQDPGQGLRLIYYSQIVNDFQKGDIAEGYSVSREKKESFPLTVTSAQKNPTAFYLCAAGGLAGETQYFGPGTRLLVL.

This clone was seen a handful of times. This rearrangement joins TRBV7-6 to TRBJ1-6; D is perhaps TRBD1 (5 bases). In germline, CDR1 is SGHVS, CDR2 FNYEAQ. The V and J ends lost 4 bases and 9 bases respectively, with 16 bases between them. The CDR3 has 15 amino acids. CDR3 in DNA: TGTGCCAGCAGCTCGTCGATGGGGGTTCGTTCACCCCTCCACTTT. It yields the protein CASSSSMGVRSPLHF.

The CDR3 DNA sequence: TGTGCCAGCAGCCGGGGACTAGCGGGAGGGCCAGGGGAGACCCAGTACTTC. It translates to CASSRGLAGGPGETQYF. J is TRBJ2-5 and V is TRBV7-9; 16 bases line up with TRBD2. Germline V gives CDR1 SEHNR, CDR2 FQNEAQ (reference sequence). V gave up 5 bases and J gave up 5 bases; unmatched junction bases: 8. The CDR3 is made up of 17 amino acids. The variable domain in full, completed from reference TRBV7-9 and TRBJ2-5, reads DTGVSQNPRHKITKRGQNVTFRCDPISEHNRLYWYRQTLGQGPEFLTYFQNEAQLEKSRLLSDRFSAERPKGSFSTLEIQRTEQGDSAMYLCASSRGLAGGPGETQYFGPGTRLLVL.

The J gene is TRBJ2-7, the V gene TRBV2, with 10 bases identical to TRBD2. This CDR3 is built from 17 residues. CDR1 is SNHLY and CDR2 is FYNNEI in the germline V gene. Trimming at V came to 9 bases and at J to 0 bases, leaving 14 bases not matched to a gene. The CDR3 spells CASIFSPAGGSSYEQYF. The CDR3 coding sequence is TGTGCCAGTATTTTTTCACCAGCGGGGGGGAGCTCCTACGAGCAGTACTTC.

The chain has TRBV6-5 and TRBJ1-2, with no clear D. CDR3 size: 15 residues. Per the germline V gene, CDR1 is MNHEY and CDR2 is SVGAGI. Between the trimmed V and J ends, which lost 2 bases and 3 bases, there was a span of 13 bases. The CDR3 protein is CASSYDGSGYYGYTF. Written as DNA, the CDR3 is TGTGCCAGCAGTTACGATGGGAGCGGGTACTATGGCTACACCTTC.

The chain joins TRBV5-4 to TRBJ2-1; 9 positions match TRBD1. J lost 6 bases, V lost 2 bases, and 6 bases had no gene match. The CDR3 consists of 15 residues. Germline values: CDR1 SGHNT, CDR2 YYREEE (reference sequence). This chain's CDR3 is CASSLRRDRVNEQFF. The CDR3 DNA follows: TGTGCCAGCAGCTTACGCCGGGACAGGGTCAATGAGCAGTTCTTC.

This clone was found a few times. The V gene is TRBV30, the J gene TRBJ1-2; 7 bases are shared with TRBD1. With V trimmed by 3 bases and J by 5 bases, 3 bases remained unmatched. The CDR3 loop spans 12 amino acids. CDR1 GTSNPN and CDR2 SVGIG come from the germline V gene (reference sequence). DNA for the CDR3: TGTGCCTGGAGGACAGGGAGGTATGGCTACACCTTC. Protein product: CAWRTGRYGYTF.

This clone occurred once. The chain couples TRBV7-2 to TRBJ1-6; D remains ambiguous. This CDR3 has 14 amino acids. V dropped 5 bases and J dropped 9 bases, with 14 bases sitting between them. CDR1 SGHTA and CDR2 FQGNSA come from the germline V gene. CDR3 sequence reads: CASSPGWVSSPLHF. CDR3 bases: TGTGCCAGCAGCCCTGGGTGGGTCAGTTCACCCCTCCACTTT.

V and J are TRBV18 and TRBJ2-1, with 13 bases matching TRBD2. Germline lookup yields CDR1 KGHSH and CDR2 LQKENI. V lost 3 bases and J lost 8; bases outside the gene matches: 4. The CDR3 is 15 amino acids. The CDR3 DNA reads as TGTGCCAGCTCACCGGGGACTAGCGGGAATTATGAGCAGTTCTTC. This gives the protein CASSPGTSGNYEQFF.

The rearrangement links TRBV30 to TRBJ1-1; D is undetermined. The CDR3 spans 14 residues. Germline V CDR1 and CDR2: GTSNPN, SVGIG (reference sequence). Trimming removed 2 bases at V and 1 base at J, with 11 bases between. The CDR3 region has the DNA TGTGCCTGGAGTCTCGACGGAAGGAACACTGAAGCTTTCTTT. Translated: CAWSLDGRNTEAFF.

CDR3 nucleotide sequence: TGTGCCAGCCGCCCACAACGGGGCCCATCCTACGAGCAGTACTTC. This codes for CASRPQRGPSYEQYF. This chain joins TRBV7-8 and TRBJ2-5, with D tentatively TRBD1 or TRBD2 (5 bases each). The J call may be faulty, since TRBJ2-7 better matches the DNA end. This CDR3 has 15 residues. Germline CDR1 SGHVS, CDR2 FQNEAQ.

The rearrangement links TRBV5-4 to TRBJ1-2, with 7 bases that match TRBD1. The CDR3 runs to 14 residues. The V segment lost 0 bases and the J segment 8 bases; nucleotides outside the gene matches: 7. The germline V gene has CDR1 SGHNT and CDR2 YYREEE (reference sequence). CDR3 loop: CASSLDTGVRGYTF. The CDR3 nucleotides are TGTGCCAGCAGCTTGGACACAGGGGTTCGGGGCTACACCTTC.

The CDR3 bases are TGTGCCAGTAGTATCGACAGGGGCTACGAGCAGTACTTC. Translation gives CASSIDRGYEQYF. This sequence joins TRBV19 and TRBJ2-7, with 8 positions matching TRBD1. J lost 3 bases, V lost 3 bases, and 1 base had no gene match. Germline V gene sequence: CDR1 LNHDA, CDR2 SQIVND (reference sequence). The CDR3 length is 13 residues.

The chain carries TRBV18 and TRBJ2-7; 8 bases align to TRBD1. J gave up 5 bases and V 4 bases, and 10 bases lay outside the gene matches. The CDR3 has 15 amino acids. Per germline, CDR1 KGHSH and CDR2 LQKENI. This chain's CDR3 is CASSRGTGNRDEQYF. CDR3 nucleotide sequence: TGTGCCAGCTCACGGGGGACAGGTAACCGGGACGAGCAGTACTTC. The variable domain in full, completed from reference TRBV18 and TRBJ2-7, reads NAGVMQNPRHLVRRRGQEARLRCSPMKGHSHVYWYRQLPEEGLKFMVYLQKENIIDESGMPKERFSAEFPKEGPSILRIQQVVRGDSAAYFCASSRGTGNRDEQYFGPGTRLTVT.

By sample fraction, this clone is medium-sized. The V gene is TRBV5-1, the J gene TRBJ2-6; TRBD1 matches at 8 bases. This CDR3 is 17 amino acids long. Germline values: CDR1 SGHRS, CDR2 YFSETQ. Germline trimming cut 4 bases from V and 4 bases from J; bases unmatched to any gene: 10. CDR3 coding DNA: TGCGCCAGCAGCCCCGGGACAGGAATTTACGGGGCCAACGTCCTGACTTTC. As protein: CASSPGTGIYGANVLTF.

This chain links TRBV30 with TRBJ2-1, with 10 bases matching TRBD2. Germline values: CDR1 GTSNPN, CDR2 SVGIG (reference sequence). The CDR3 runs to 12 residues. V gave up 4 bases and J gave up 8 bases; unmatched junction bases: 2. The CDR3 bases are TGTGCCTGGACTAGCGGGGGAGATGAGCAGTTCTTC. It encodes CAWTSGGDEQFF.